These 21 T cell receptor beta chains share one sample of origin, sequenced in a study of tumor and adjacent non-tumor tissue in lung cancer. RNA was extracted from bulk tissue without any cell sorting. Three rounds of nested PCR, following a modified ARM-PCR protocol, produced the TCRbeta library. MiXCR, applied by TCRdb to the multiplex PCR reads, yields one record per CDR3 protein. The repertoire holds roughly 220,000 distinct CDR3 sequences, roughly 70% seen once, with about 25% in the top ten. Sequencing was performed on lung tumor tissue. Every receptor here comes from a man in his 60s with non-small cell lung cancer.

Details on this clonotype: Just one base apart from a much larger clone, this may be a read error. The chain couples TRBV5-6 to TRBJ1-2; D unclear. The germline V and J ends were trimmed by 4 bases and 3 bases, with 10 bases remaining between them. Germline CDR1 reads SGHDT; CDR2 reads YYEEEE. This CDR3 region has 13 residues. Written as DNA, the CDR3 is TGTGCCAGCAGCCTCGGGCCCGACTATGGCTACACCTTC. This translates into CASSLGPDYGYTF.

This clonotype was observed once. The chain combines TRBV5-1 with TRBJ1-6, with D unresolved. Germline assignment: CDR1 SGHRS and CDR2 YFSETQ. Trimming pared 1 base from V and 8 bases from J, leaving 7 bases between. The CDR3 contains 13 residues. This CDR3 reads CASSLTLYSPLHF. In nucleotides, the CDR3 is TGCGCCAGCAGCTTGACGCTGTATTCACCCCTCCACTTT.

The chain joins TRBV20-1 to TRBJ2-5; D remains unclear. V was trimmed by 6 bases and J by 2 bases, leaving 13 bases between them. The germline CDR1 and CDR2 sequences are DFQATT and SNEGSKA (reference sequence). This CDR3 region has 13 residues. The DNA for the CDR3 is TGCAGTGCGACCTTCCAGCCGCAAGAGACCCAGTACTTC. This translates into CSATFQPQETQYF.

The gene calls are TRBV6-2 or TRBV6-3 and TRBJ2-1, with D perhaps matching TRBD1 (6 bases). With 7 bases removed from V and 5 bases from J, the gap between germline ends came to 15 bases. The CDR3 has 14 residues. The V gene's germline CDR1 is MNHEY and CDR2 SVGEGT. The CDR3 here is CASIDRTAHNEQFF. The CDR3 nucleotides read TGTGCCAGCATCGACCGGACAGCCCACAATGAGCAGTTCTTC.

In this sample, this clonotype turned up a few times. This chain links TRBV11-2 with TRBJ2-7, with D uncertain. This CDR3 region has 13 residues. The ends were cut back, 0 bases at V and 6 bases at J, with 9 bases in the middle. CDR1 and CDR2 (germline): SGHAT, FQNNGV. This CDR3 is CASSLEADGEQYF. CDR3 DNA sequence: TGTGCCAGCAGCTTAGAGGCGGACGGCGAGCAGTACTTC.

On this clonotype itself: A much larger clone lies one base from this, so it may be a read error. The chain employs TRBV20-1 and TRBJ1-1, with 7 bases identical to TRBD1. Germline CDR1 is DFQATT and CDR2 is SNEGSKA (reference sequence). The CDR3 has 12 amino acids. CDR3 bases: TGCAGTGGTGACAGGGTGAACACTGAAGCTCTCTTT. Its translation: CSGDRVNTEALF.

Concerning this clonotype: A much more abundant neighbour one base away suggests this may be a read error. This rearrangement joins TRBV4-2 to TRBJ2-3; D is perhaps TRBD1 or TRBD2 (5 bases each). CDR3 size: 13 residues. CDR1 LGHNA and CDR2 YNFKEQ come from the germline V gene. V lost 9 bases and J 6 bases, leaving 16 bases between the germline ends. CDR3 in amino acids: CARSRDQRDTQYF. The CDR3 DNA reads TGTGCCAGGAGCAGGGACCAAAGGGATACGCAGTATTTT.

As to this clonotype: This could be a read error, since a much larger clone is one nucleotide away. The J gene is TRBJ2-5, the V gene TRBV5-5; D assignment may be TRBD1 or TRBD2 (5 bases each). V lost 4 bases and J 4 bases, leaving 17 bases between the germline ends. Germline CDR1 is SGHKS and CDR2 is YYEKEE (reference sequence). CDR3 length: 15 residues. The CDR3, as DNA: TGTGCCAGCAGCCCCGGGACGTCCTTGATAGAGACCCAGTACTTC. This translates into CASSPGTSLIETQYF. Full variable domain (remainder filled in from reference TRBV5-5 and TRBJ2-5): DAGVTQSPTHLIKTRGQQVTLRCSPISGHKSVSWYQQVLGQGPQFIFQYYEKEERGRGNFPDRFSARQFPNYSSELNVNALLLGDSALYLCASSPGTSLIETQYFGPGTRLLVL.

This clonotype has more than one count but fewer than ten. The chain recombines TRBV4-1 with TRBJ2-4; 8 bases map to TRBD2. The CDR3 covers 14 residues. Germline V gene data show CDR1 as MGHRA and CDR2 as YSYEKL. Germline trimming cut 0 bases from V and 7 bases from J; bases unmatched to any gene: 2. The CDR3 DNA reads TGCGCCAGCAGCCAAGAGCGGGGGGCGAACATTCAGTACTTC. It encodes CASSQERGANIQYF.

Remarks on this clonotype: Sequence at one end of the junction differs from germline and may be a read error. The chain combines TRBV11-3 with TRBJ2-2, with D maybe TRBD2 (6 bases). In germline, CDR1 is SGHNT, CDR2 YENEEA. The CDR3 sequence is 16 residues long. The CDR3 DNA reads TGTACCAGCAGCCCCCGATATTTTTACGACACCGGGGGGCTGTTTTTT. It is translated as CTSSPRYFYDTGGLFF.

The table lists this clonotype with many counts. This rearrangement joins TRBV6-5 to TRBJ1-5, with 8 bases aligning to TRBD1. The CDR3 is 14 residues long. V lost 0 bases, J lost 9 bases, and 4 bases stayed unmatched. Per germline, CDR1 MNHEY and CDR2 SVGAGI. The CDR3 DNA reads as TGTGCCAGCAGTTACTCTCGGGGACAGGCGCCCCAGCATTTT. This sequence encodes CASSYSRGQAPQHF.

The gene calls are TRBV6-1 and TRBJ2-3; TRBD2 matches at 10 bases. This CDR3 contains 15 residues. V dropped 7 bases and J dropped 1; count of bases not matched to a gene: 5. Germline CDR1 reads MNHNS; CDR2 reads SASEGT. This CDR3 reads CASNVGLAGTDTQYF. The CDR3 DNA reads TGTGCCAGCAACGTCGGACTAGCGGGCACAGATACGCAGTATTTT.

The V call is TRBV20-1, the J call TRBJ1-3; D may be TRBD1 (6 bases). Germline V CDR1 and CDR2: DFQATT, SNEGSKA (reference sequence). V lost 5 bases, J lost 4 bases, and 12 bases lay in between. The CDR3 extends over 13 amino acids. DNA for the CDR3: TGCAGTGCTTGGGACATACGAGGAAACACCATATATTTT. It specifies CSAWDIRGNTIYF.

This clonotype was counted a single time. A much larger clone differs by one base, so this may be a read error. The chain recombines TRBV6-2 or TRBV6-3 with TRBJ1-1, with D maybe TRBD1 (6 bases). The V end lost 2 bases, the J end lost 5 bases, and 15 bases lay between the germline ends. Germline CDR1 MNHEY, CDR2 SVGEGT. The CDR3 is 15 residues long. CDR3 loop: CASSYGQGFLTEAFF. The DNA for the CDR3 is TGTGCCAGCAGTTACGGGCAGGGGTTCCTGACTGAAGCTTTCTTT.

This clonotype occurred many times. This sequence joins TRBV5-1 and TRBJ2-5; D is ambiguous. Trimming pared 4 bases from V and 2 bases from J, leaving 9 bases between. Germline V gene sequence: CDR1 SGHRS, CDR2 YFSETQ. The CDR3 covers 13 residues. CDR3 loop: CASSHGRQETQYF. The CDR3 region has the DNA TGCGCCAGCAGCCACGGACGGCAAGAGACCCAGTACTTC.

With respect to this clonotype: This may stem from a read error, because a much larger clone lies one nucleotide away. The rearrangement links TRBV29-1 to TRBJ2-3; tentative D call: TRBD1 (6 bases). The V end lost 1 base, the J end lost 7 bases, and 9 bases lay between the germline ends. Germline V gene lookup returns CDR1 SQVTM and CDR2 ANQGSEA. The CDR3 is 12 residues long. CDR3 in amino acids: CSVEVTGNTQYF. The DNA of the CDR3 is TGCAGCGTTGAAGTAACAGGGAATACGCAGTATTTT.

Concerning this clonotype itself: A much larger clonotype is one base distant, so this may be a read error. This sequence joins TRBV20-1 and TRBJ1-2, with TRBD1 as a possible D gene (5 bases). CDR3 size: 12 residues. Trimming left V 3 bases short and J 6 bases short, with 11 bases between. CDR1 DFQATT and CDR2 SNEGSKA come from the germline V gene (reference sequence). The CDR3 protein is CSAREGNHGYTF. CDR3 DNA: TGCAGTGCTAGGGAGGGGAATCATGGCTACACCTTC.

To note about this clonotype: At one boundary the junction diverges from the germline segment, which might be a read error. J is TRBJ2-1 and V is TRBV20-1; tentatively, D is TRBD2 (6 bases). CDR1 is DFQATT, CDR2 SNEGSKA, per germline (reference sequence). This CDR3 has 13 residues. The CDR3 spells CSTRTSSVNEQFF. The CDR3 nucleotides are TGCAGTACTAGAACTAGCAGTGTCAATGAGCAGTTCTTC.

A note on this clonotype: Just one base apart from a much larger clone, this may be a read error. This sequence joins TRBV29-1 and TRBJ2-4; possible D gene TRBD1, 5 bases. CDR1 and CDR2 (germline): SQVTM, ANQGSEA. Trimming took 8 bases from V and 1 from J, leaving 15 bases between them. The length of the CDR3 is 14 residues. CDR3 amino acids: CSIGIKGAKNIQYF. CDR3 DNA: TGCAGCATTGGTATTAAGGGGGCCAAAAACATTCAGTACTTC.

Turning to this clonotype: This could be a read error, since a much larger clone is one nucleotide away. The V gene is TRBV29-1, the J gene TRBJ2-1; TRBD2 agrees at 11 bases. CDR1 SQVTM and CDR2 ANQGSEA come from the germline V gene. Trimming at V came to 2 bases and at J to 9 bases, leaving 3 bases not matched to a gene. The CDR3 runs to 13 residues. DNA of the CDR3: TGCAGCGTTGAAATTAGCGGGAGGGGTGAGCAGTTCTTC. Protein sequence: CSVEISGRGEQFF.

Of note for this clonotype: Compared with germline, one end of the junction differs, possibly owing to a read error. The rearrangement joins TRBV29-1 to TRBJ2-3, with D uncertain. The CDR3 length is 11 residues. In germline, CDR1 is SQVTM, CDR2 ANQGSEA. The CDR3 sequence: CSQNTADMQYF. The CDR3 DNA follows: TGCAGCCAAAACACTGCAGATATGCAGTATTTT.